These T cell receptor beta chains were read from a single sample in a study of PD-L1 blockade in urothelial cancer. The table came from immunoSEQ multiplex PCR; TCRdb's copy has only in-frame clones and leaves some out. Here the sample spans around 70,000 clones, 84% being singletons. The sample was PBMCs, taken around atezolizumab (anti-PD-L1) treatment. These receptors came from a woman aged 70 to 79 with urothelial cancer. Both conserved end residues are part of each CDR3. Fields, in order: clone size, V gene, J gene, D gene, CDR3 DNA, CDR3 protein. D genes are given only for firm matches. Clone size is given for some rows only: seen once, a few or many times, or a class if the clone is expanded.

abundance: .; v_gene: TRBV2; j_gene: TRBJ2-7; d_gene: .; CDR3nt: TGTGCCAGCAGTACAGGGACCTACGAGCAGTACTTC; CDR3aa: CASSTGTYEQYF
abundance: .; v_gene: TRBV10-3; j_gene: TRBJ1-1; d_gene: TRBD1; CDR3nt: TGTGCCATCAGTGACTCTGGGACAGGGGCTGAAGCTTTCTTT; CDR3aa: CAISDSGTGAEAFF
abundance: once; v_gene: TRBV7-9; j_gene: TRBJ2-1; d_gene: .; CDR3nt: TGTGCCAGCAGCTTAGGCACTAGCGAGCAGTTCTTC; CDR3aa: CASSLGTSEQFF
abundance: .; v_gene: TRBV5-6; j_gene: TRBJ2-3; d_gene: .; CDR3nt: TGTGCCAGCAGCTTACTAGGACCCGACACAGATACGCAGTATTTT; CDR3aa: CASSLLGPDTDTQYF
abundance: .; v_gene: TRBV28; j_gene: TRBJ2-1; d_gene: .; CDR3nt: TGTGCCAGCAGTTTAGGGCAGGCGACCTTTGTCTTC; CDR3aa: CASSLGQATFVF
abundance: few; v_gene: TRBV5-1; j_gene: TRBJ1-1; d_gene: .; CDR3nt: TGCGCCAGCAGCGCCGGGACTCCGGGAACCCCTCGCACTGAAGCTTTCTTT; CDR3aa: CASSAGTPGTPRTEAFF
abundance: .; v_gene: TRBV7-3; j_gene: TRBJ2-1; d_gene: TRBD2; CDR3nt: TGTGCCAGCAGCTCATTAGCGGGACGCACCTACAATGAGCAGTTCTTC; CDR3aa: CASSSLAGRTYNEQFF
abundance: once; v_gene: TRBV6-1; j_gene: TRBJ2-1; d_gene: .; CDR3nt: TGTGCCAGCAGGGGGGGTACTTACAATGAGCAGTTCTTC; CDR3aa: CASRGGTYNEQFF
abundance: once; v_gene: TRBV4-2; j_gene: TRBJ2-3; d_gene: .; CDR3nt: TGTGCCAGCAGCCAGGGAGCAGCGCTGAGCACAGATACGCAGTATTTT; CDR3aa: CASSQGAALSTDTQYF
abundance: .; v_gene: TRBV6-5; j_gene: TRBJ1-6; d_gene: .; CDR3nt: TGTGCCAGCAGTTACTACCAGGGCAATTCACCCCTCCACTTT; CDR3aa: CASSYYQGNSPLHF
abundance: few; v_gene: TRBV6-1; j_gene: TRBJ1-1; d_gene: .; CDR3nt: TGTGCCAGCAGTGTGGGCCCGAACACTGAAGCTTTCTTT; CDR3aa: CASSVGPNTEAFF
abundance: .; v_gene: TRBV30; j_gene: TRBJ1-2; d_gene: TRBD1; CDR3nt: TGTGCCGCGGGACAGGGGGCTGCTGGCTATGGCTACACCTTC; CDR3aa: CAAGQGAAGYGYTF
abundance: .; v_gene: TRBV5-8; j_gene: TRBJ1-4; d_gene: TRBD1; CDR3nt: TGTGCCAGCAGCGACCGACAGGGAAAGGAAAAACTGTTTTTT; CDR3aa: CASSDRQGKEKLFF
abundance: .; v_gene: TRBV5-1; j_gene: TRBJ1-4; d_gene: .; CDR3nt: TGCGCCAGCAGCTTGGGTGGCGGAGGTGAAAAACTGTTTTTT; CDR3aa: CASSLGGGGEKLFF
abundance: .; v_gene: TRBV2; j_gene: TRBJ2-1; d_gene: .; CDR3nt: TGTGCCAGCAGTGTGAGGGTAAACAATGAGCAGTTCTTC; CDR3aa: CASSVRVNNEQFF
abundance: few; v_gene: TRBV7-9; j_gene: TRBJ2-3; d_gene: .; CDR3nt: TGTGCCAGCAGGCCGAACTCAGATACGCAGTATTTT; CDR3aa: CASRPNSDTQYF
abundance: .; v_gene: TRBV5-4; j_gene: TRBJ2-1; d_gene: TRBD2; CDR3nt: TGTGCCAGCAGCTGGACGGGACTAGGGACCTACAATGAGCAGTTCTTC; CDR3aa: CASSWTGLGTYNEQFF
abundance: .; v_gene: TRBV19; j_gene: TRBJ1-4; d_gene: .; CDR3nt: TGTGCCAGTAGTATTCCAGGGCCCGCAACTAATGAAAAACTGTTTTTT; CDR3aa: CASSIPGPATNEKLFF
abundance: .; v_gene: TRBV4-1; j_gene: TRBJ2-1; d_gene: TRBD2; CDR3nt: TGCGCCAGCAGCCAGAGCGGGAGCTCCTACAATGAGCAGTTCTTC; CDR3aa: CASSQSGSSYNEQFF
abundance: .; v_gene: TRBV28; j_gene: TRBJ2-2; d_gene: .; CDR3nt: TGTGCCAGCAGTCCCAGGGCGGTGGCGAACACCGGGGAGCTGTTTTTT; CDR3aa: CASSPRAVANTGELFF
abundance: .; v_gene: TRBV10-1; j_gene: TRBJ2-7; d_gene: .; CDR3nt: TGCGCCAGCAGCGAACGGACACTGGATGAAGAGCAGTACTTC; CDR3aa: CASSERTLDEEQYF
abundance: .; v_gene: TRBV5-1; j_gene: TRBJ2-2; d_gene: .; CDR3nt: TGCGCCAGCAGCTTAAGTAGCACCGGGGAGCTGTTTTTT; CDR3aa: CASSLSSTGELFF
abundance: few; v_gene: TRBV19; j_gene: TRBJ2-4; d_gene: .; CDR3nt: TGTGCCAGTCAATACAGGGGGGGCGAAAACATTCAGTACTTC; CDR3aa: CASQYRGGENIQYF
abundance: .; v_gene: TRBV30; j_gene: TRBJ2-5; d_gene: .; CDR3nt: TGTGCCTGGAGTGTTTTTAGGGGTAACCAAGAGACCCAGTACTTC; CDR3aa: CAWSVFRGNQETQYF
abundance: .; v_gene: TRBV2; j_gene: TRBJ2-2; d_gene: TRBD2; CDR3nt: TGTGCCAGCAGTGATCGTCGACTAGCGGAAGCGAACACCGGGGAGCTGTTTTTT; CDR3aa: CASSDRRLAEANTGELFF
abundance: .; v_gene: TRBV19; j_gene: TRBJ2-1; d_gene: TRBD2; CDR3nt: TGTGCCAGTAGCTTGGGAGCGGGGTCCAATGAGCAGTTCTTC; CDR3aa: CASSLGAGSNEQFF
abundance: .; v_gene: TRBV5-6; j_gene: TRBJ1-2; d_gene: TRBD1; CDR3nt: TGTGCCAGCAGCGACGGGACAGCAAACCTCTTCTTCTTC; CDR3aa: CASSDGTANLFFF
abundance: .; v_gene: TRBV18; j_gene: TRBJ1-1; d_gene: .; CDR3nt: TGTGCCAGCAAGGGGGACACGAACACTGAAGCTTTCTTT; CDR3aa: CASKGDTNTEAFF
abundance: .; v_gene: TRBV7-9; j_gene: TRBJ1-4; d_gene: .; CDR3nt: TGTGCCAGCAGCTCCGGCCAGGGGGAAAAACTGTTTTTT; CDR3aa: CASSSGQGEKLFF
abundance: .; v_gene: TRBV7-2; j_gene: TRBJ2-5; d_gene: TRBD1; CDR3nt: TGTGCCAGCAGCTCCGCAGGGGGAGAGACCCAGTACTTC; CDR3aa: CASSSAGGETQYF
abundance: .; v_gene: TRBV27; j_gene: TRBJ2-5; d_gene: TRBD1; CDR3nt: TGTGCCAGCAGTTTCAGGGGGCGAGAGACCCAGTACTTC; CDR3aa: CASSFRGRETQYF
abundance: .; v_gene: TRBV5-1; j_gene: TRBJ2-2; d_gene: TRBD1; CDR3nt: TGCGCCAGCAGCGTGGGACAGCCGAACACCGGGGAGCTGTTTTTT; CDR3aa: CASSVGQPNTGELFF
abundance: .; v_gene: TRBV28; j_gene: TRBJ2-7; d_gene: TRBD2; CDR3nt: TGTGCCAGCAGCCAGGGACTAGCGGGGGTTTTCTACGAGCAGTACTTC; CDR3aa: CASSQGLAGVFYEQYF
abundance: once; v_gene: TRBV6-1; j_gene: TRBJ2-1; d_gene: TRBD2; CDR3nt: TGTGCCAGCAGGGCAGCGGGGGGGCCCTACAATGAGCAGTTCTTC; CDR3aa: CASRAAGGPYNEQFF
abundance: .; v_gene: TRBV18; j_gene: TRBJ1-5; d_gene: TRBD1; CDR3nt: TGTGCCAGCTCACCACTACGACAGGGAAGGGATCAGCCCCAGCATTTT; CDR3aa: CASSPLRQGRDQPQHF
abundance: once; v_gene: TRBV5-1; j_gene: TRBJ2-2; d_gene: .; CDR3nt: TGCGCCAGCAGCCGAGGAGGGGCGGGCACCGGGGAGCTGTTTTTT; CDR3aa: CASSRGGAGTGELFF
abundance: .; v_gene: TRBV5-1; j_gene: TRBJ2-5; d_gene: TRBD1; CDR3nt: TGCGCCAGCAGCTTGGCGGGACAGCGACAAGAGACCCAGTACTTC; CDR3aa: CASSLAGQRQETQYF
abundance: .; v_gene: TRBV2; j_gene: TRBJ2-2; d_gene: TRBD2; CDR3nt: TGTGCCAGCAGTGCACTAGCGGGGGGGCCTGGCACCGGGGAGCTGTTTTTT; CDR3aa: CASSALAGGPGTGELFF
abundance: .; v_gene: TRBV28; j_gene: TRBJ1-5; d_gene: .; CDR3nt: TGTGCCAGCACAATGGACAGATATAGCAATCAGCCCCAGCATTTT; CDR3aa: CASTMDRYSNQPQHF
abundance: .; v_gene: TRBV2; j_gene: TRBJ2-2; d_gene: TRBD1; CDR3nt: TGTGCCAGCTACGATATAGGACAGGGAGTCGCCGGGGAGCTGTTTTTT; CDR3aa: CASYDIGQGVAGELFF
abundance: .; v_gene: TRBV7-2; j_gene: TRBJ2-1; d_gene: .; CDR3nt: TGTGCCAGCAGCGTAGTCGGGACATCGAATGAGCAGTTCTTC; CDR3aa: CASSVVGTSNEQFF
abundance: .; v_gene: TRBV20-1; j_gene: TRBJ2-5; d_gene: TRBD1; CDR3nt: TGCAGTGCCAGACAGGGGGAGACCCAGTACTTC; CDR3aa: CSARQGETQYF
abundance: .; v_gene: TRBV5-8; j_gene: TRBJ2-7; d_gene: .; CDR3nt: TGTGCCAGCAGCCTCTCCGCGGACAGACCCTACGAGCAGTACTTC; CDR3aa: CASSLSADRPYEQYF
abundance: .; v_gene: TRBV4-2; j_gene: TRBJ2-5; d_gene: .; CDR3nt: TGTGCCAGCAGCCAAGTCCCCGCAGGGCAAGAGACCCAGTACTTC; CDR3aa: CASSQVPAGQETQYF
abundance: few; v_gene: TRBV2; j_gene: TRBJ2-2; d_gene: .; CDR3nt: TGTGCCAGCACCAGGGTTAGGACCACCGGGGAGCTGTTTTTT; CDR3aa: CASTRVRTTGELFF
abundance: .; v_gene: TRBV19; j_gene: TRBJ1-5; d_gene: TRBD1; CDR3nt: TGTGCCCACCCGCCGCCGGACAGGGTCGGCCAGCCCCAGCATTTT; CDR3aa: CAHPPPDRVGQPQHF
abundance: .; v_gene: TRBV11-3; j_gene: TRBJ2-3; d_gene: TRBD2; CDR3nt: TGTGCCAGCAGCTCCCTTTTAGCCGTGGGGGGGAGTGGAGTCACAGATACGCAGTATTTT; CDR3aa: CASSSLLAVGGSGVTDTQYF
abundance: .; v_gene: TRBV9; j_gene: TRBJ2-5; d_gene: TRBD2; CDR3nt: TGTGCCAGCAGCGTAGCCGGGACTAGTGGGGAGACCCAGTACTTC; CDR3aa: CASSVAGTSGETQYF
abundance: .; v_gene: TRBV29-1; j_gene: TRBJ2-7; d_gene: TRBD1; CDR3nt: TGCAGCGTTGAAGCCCCCTCGGACAGGGGGTACGAGCAGTACTTC; CDR3aa: CSVEAPSDRGYEQYF
abundance: .; v_gene: TRBV9; j_gene: TRBJ1-3; d_gene: .; CDR3nt: TGTGCCAGCAGCGTAGCAGGGCGAAACACCATATATTTT; CDR3aa: CASSVAGRNTIYF
abundance: .; v_gene: TRBV27; j_gene: TRBJ2-1; d_gene: TRBD1; CDR3nt: TGTGCCAGCGCCTTCGGGACAGGGGGCATCAATGAGCAGTTCTTC; CDR3aa: CASAFGTGGINEQFF
abundance: .; v_gene: TRBV18; j_gene: TRBJ2-3; d_gene: TRBD1; CDR3nt: TGTGCCAGCTCACCAGGACAGGTCAGCACAGATACGCAGTATTTT; CDR3aa: CASSPGQVSTDTQYF
abundance: .; v_gene: TRBV30; j_gene: TRBJ1-2; d_gene: .; CDR3nt: TGTGCCTGGAGTGTATCCCTCTATGGCTACACCTTC; CDR3aa: CAWSVSLYGYTF
abundance: .; v_gene: TRBV11-2; j_gene: TRBJ2-2; d_gene: .; CDR3nt: TGTGCCAGCAGCTTAGATAGGACTGCTACCGGGGAGCTGTTTTTT; CDR3aa: CASSLDRTATGELFF
abundance: .; v_gene: TRBV2; j_gene: TRBJ2-3; d_gene: TRBD1; CDR3nt: TGTGCCAGCAAGGGGGCGGTGAACACAGATACGCAGTATTTT; CDR3aa: CASKGAVNTDTQYF